Sequencing of this T cell receptor (beta chain) was carried out in a study of blood T cells in healthy people across ages. This clonotype was counted at least ten times. Alongside a J-beta primer mix, a sample-barcoded 5' primer served in a second PCR lasting about 7 to 11 cycles. Each cDNA molecule was tagged by a template-switch adaptor that had 12 random nucleotides. TCRdb re-derived calls from the 5' RACE reads in MiXCR, one entry per CDR3 protein. This sample has about 650,000 distinct CDR3 sequences, with about 51% found just once. V was pared by 9 bases and J by 2 bases, with 12 bases between. CDR1 and CDR2 from the germline V gene are SGHRS and YFSETQ. This CDR3 comprises 13 residues.

The origin of this receptor is a woman of 80 years or more in good health. The J gene is TRBJ1-5, the V gene TRBV5-1, with D hard to call. Sequenced: blood. The CDR3 bases are TGCGCCACCAGTCGCGACGGCAATCAGCCCCAGCATTTT. Translation gives CATSRDGNQPQHF.